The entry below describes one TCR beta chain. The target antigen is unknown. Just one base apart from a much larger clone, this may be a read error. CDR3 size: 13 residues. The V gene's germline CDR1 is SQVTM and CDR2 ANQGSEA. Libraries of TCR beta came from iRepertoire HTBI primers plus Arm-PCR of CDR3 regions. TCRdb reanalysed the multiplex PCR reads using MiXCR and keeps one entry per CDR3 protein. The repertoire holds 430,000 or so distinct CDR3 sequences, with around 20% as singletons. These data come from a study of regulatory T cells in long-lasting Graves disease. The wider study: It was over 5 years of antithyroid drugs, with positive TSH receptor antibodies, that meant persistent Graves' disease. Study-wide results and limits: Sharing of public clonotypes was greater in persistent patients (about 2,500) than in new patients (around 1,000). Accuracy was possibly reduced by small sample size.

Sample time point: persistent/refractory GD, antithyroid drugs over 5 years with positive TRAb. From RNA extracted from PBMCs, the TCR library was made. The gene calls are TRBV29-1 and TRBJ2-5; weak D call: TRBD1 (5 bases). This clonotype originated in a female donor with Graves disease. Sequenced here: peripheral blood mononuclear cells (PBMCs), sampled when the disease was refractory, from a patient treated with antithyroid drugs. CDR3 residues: CNVEDDRKETQYF. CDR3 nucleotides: TGCAACGTTGAAGATGACAGAAAAGAGACCCAGTACTTC.